This T cell receptor beta chain was sequenced in a study of blood T cell repertoires in COVID-19. In the study overall: Donors in the United States, Italy and Spain gave samples during acute or convalescent COVID-19. In each case, the material was cDNA or gDNA derived from T cells, B-cell-depleted T cells, or PBMCs.

Germline loops: CDR1 SGHRS, CDR2 YFSETQ. This CDR3 region has 13 residues. Deletions cut 2 bases from V and 2 bases from J, with 6 bases between. Per the authors' pipeline: Estimated nucleated cell counts came from reference gene primer amplification. TCRdb keeps only in-frame clones here, not all; method: immunoSEQ multiplex PCR. V, J and clone size are taken as reported in that table, and D and trimming were inferred from the DNA itself. In the table there are about 120,000 clones, 75% to 85% of which are singletons. The sequence was collected from a human donor in a cohort sampled during active COVID-19. Sequencing was performed on peripheral blood. The J gene is TRBJ2-3, the V gene TRBV5-1; D is uncertain. The CDR3 DNA is TGCGCCAGCAGCTTTTCCCACACAGATACGCAGTATTTT. This gives the protein CASSFSHTDTQYF.